Presented here are 7 T cell receptor beta chains from one specimen sequenced in a study of blood T cell repertoires in COVID-19. Profiled with immunoSEQ multiplex PCR; TCRdb holds only in-frame clones, not every one. The repertoire holds a few hundred thousand clones, with around 89% as singletons. What was sequenced was PBMCs or T cells enriched from blood (not recorded which). Receptors originate from a man aged 30 to 39 who had been exposed to COVID-19.

This clone has only one observation. The V call is TRBV6-1, the J call TRBJ2-7; TRBD1 matches 9 bases. CDR3 length: 14 residues. Germline values: CDR1 MNHNS, CDR2 SASEGT. The V and J ends lost 3 bases and 7 bases, in that order; junction bases with no gene match: 7. DNA for the CDR3: TGTGCCAGCAGTGACCGGGACAGGGTCGGTGAGCAGTACTTC. As protein: CASSDRDRVGEQYF.

The chain carries TRBV4-1 and TRBJ2-3; 9 nucleotides agree with TRBD1. This CDR3 has 15 residues. Per germline, CDR1 MGHRA and CDR2 YSYEKL. Trimming took 6 bases from V and 4 from J; bases not matched to a gene: 8. CDR3 region: CASSGRTGDPDTQYF. DNA for the CDR3: TGCGCCAGCAGTGGTAGGACAGGGGATCCAGATACGCAGTATTTT.

V and J are TRBV6-5 and TRBJ2-2, with 8 positions matching TRBD2. Germline V CDR1 and CDR2: MNHEY, SVGAGI. V shed 7 bases, J shed 5 bases, and the junction held 6 bases outside the gene matches. The CDR3 runs 14 residues. The CDR3 DNA reads as TGTGCCAGCATCCCCAGCGGGGGTACCGGGGAGCTGTTTTTT. It yields the protein CASIPSGGTGELFF.

The V gene is TRBV2, the J gene TRBJ2-5, with TRBD2 as a possible D gene (5 bases). V lost 9 bases, J lost 5 bases, and 13 bases lay in between. Germline CDR1 SNHLY, CDR2 FYNNEI. The CDR3 consists of 12 residues. The CDR3 sequence: CASGGLGETQYF. The CDR3 nucleotides read TGTGCCAGTGGCGGGTTGGGGGAGACCCAGTACTTC.

The rearrangement joins TRBV12-3 or TRBV12-4 to TRBJ1-2; 7 bases fit TRBD1. V was pared by 7 bases and J by 7 bases, with 6 bases of the junction left unmatched. The CDR3 length is 12 residues. CDR3 residues: CASTMTGSGYTF. The DNA for the CDR3 is TGTGCCAGCACCATGACAGGGAGTGGCTACACCTTC.

This chain uses TRBV30 with TRBJ2-3; possible D gene TRBD2, 5 bases. Germline V gene lookup returns CDR1 GTSNPN and CDR2 SVGIG (reference sequence). CDR3 length equals 11 residues. Trimming took off 2 bases at V and 11 bases at J, with 11 bases between the two ends. The CDR3 bases are TGTGCCTGGAGTTCAGGAGGAGGGCAGTATTTT. Its translation: CAWSSGGGQYF.

The chain recombines TRBV7-6 with TRBJ2-1, with D perhaps matching TRBD2 (5 bases). CDR1 and CDR2 (germline): SGHVS, FNYEAQ. The CDR3 contains 13 residues. Trimming stripped 4 bases from V and 10 bases from J, with 14 bases between. In nucleotides, the CDR3 is TGTGCCAGCAGCTCCACGGCGGGCCGGGAGCAGTTCTTC. This sequence encodes CASSSTAGREQFF.